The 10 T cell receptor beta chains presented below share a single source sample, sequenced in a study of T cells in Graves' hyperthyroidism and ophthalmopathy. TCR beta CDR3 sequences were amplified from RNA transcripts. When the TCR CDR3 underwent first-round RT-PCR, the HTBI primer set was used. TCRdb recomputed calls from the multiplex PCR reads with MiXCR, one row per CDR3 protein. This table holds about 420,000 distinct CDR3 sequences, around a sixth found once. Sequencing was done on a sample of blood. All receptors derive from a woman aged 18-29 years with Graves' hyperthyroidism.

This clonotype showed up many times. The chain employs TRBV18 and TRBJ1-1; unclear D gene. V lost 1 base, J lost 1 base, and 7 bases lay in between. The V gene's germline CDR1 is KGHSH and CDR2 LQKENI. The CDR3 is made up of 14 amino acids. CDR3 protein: CASSPQHSNTEAFF. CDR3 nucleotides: TGTGCCAGCTCACCACAGCATTCGAACACTGAAGCTTTCTTT.

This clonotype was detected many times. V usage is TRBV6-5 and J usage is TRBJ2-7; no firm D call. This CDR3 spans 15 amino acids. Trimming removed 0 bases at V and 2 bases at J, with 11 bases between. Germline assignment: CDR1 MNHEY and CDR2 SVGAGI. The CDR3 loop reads CASSYSQSDTYEQYF. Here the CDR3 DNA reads TGTGCCAGCAGTTACTCTCAGTCTGACACCTACGAGCAGTACTTC.

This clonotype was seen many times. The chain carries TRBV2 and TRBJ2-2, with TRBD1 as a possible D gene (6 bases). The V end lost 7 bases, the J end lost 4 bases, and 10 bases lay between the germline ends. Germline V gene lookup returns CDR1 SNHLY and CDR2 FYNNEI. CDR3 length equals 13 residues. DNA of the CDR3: TGTGCCAGCACCCAGGGGCCCACCGGGGAGCTGTTTTTT. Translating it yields CASTQGPTGELFF.

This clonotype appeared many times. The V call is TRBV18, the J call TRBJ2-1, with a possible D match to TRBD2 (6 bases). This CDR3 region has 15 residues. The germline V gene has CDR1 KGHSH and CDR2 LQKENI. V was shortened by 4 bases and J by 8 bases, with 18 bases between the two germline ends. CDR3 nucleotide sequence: TGTGCCAGCTCACGCAACCCGGGAGTGGTTGATGAGCAGTTCTTC. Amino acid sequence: CASSRNPGVVDEQFF. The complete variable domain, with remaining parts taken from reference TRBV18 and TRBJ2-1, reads NAGVMQNPRHLVRRRGQEARLRCSPMKGHSHVYWYRQLPEEGLKFMVYLQKENIIDESGMPKERFSAEFPKEGPSILRIQQVVRGDSAAYFCASSRNPGVVDEQFFGPGTRLTVL.

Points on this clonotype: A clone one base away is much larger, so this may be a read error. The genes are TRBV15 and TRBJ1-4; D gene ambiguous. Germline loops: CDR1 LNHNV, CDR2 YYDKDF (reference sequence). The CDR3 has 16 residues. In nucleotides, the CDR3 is TGTGCCACCAGCAGAGTCCGGGTCCTCAACAATGAAAAACTGCTTTTT. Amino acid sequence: CATSRVRVLNNEKLLF.

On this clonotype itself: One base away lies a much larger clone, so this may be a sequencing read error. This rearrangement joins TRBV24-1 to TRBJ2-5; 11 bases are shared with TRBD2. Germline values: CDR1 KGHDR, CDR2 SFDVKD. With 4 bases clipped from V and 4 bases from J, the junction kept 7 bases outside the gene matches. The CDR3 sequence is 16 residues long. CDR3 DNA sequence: TGTGCCACCAGTGACTCAGGACTAGCGGGTCGAGAGACCCAGTACTTC. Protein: CATSDSGLAGRETQYF.

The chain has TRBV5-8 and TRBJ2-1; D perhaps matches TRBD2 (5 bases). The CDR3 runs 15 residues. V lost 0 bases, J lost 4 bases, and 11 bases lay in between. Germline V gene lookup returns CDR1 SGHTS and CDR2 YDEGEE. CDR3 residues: CASSLGGVGYNEQFF. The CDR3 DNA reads TGTGCCAGCAGCTTGGGGGGAGTTGGGTACAATGAGCAGTTCTTC.

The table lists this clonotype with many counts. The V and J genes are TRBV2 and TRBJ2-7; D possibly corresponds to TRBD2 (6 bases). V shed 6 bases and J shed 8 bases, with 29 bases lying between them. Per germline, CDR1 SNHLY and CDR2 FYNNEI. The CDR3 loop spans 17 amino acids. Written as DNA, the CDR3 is TGTGCCAGCAGGGGGGGATACCCCGGCGGGGTCTTCGGGCAGCAGTACTTC. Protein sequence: CASRGGYPGGVFGQQYF.

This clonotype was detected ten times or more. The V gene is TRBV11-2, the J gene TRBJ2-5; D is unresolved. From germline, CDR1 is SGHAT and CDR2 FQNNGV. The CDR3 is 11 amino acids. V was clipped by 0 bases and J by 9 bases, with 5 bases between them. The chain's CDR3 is CASSLDMPQYF. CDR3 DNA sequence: TGTGCCAGCAGCTTAGATATGCCCCAGTACTTC.

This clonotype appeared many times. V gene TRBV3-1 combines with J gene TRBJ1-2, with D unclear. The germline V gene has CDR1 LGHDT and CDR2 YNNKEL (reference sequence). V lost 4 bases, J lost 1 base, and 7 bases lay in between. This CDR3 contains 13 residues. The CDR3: CASSPAGNYGYTF. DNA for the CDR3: TGTGCCAGCAGCCCCGCGGGTAACTATGGCTACACCTTC. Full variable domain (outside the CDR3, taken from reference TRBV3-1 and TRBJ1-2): DTAVSQTPKYLVTQMGNDKSIKCEQNLGHDTMYWYKQDSKKFLKIMFSYNNKELIINETVPNRFSPKSPDKAHLNLHINSLELGDSAVYFCASSPAGNYGYTFGSGTRLTVV.